The entry below describes one T cell receptor (beta chain). Its antigen remains unidentified. These data come from a study of shared clonotypes between healthy human individuals. Study at large: Donors, aged 18 to 49, were two women and a few men.

Trimming took off 6 bases at V and 7 bases at J, with 15 bases between the two ends. Germline CDR1 MNHNY, CDR2 SVGAGI (reference sequence). The CDR3 length is 13 residues. Whole-study results and caveats: The study sampled only blood, and tissue repertoires likely differ.

The table came from immunoSEQ multiplex PCR; TCRdb's copy has only in-frame clones and leaves some out. The top ten hold approximately 13% of the sample, which has about 450,000 clones, about 76% seen once. The V call is TRBV6-6, the J call TRBJ1-1; D remains unclear. The clonotype originates from a woman aged 40 to 50 in good health. Some clones in this sample may be carry-over from other donors' samples. Sample: PBMCs. CDR3 nucleotides: TGTGCCAGCAGCTATATAGGACCTGGTGAAGCTTTCTTT. This encodes CASSYIGPGEAFF.